The clone carrying this T cell receptor (beta chain) was seen at least ten times. The target antigen is unknown. TCRdb redid the calling of the 5' RACE reads with MiXCR, one entry per CDR3 protein. The sample includes hundreds of thousands of distinct CDR3 sequences, 15% to 20% of them seen just once. The CDR3 totals 13 residues. Germline CDR1 is SGHRS and CDR2 is YFSETQ. Between the trimmed V and J ends, which lost 7 bases and 0 bases, there was a span of 11 bases. This entry comes from a study of identical twins. Whole-study results and caveats: The authors noted that invariant MAIT and iNKT cells could partly confound zero-insertion analyses.

Separately, the same data were catalogued under a study of T cells expressing NK-cell markers. That work states: It was from sorted CD3+CD56+NKG2C+, CD3+CD56+NKG2C- and CD3+CD56-NKG2C+ T cells that TCR beta repertoires came.

The sample taken for sequencing was PBMCs. The TCR comes from a woman between 18 and 30 years old in good health. The V and J genes are TRBV5-1 and TRBJ2-7; D is tentatively TRBD1 or TRBD2 (5 bases each). The CDR3, as DNA: TGCGCCAGCCGTCTTGGGGGCTCCTACGAGCAGTACTTC. Translating it yields CASRLGGSYEQYF.